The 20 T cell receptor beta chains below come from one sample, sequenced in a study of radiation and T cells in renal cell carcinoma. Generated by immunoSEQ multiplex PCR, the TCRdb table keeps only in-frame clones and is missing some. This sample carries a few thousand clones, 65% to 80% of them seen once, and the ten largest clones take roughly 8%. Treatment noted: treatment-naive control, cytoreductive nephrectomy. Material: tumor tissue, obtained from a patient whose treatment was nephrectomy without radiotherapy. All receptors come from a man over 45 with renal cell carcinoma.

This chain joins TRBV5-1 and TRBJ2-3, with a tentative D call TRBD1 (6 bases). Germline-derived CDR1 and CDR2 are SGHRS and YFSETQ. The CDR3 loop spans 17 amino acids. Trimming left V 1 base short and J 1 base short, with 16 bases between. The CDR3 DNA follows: TGCGCCAGCAGCTTGACAGGGACGAACTTCGGCACAGATACGCAGTATTTT. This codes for CASSLTGTNFGTDTQYF.

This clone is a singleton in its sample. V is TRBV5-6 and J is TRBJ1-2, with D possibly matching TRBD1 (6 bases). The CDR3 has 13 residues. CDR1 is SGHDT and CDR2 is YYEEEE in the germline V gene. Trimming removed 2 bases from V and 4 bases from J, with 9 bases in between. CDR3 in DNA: TGTGCCAGCAGCTTCACAGGGTCCTATGGCTACACCTTC. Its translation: CASSFTGSYGYTF.

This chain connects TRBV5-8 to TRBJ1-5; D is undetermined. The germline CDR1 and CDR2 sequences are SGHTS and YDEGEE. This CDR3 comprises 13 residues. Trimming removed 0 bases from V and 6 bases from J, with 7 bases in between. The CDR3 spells CASSLEEGQPQHF. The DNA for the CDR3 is TGTGCCAGCAGCTTGGAGGAGGGTCAGCCCCAGCATTTT.

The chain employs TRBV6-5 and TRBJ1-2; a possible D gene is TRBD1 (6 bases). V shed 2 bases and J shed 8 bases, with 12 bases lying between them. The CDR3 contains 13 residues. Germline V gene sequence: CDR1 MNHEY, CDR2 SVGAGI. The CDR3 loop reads CASSYPQGGGYTF. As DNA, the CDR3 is TGTGCCAGCAGTTACCCCCAAGGGGGAGGCTACACCTTC.

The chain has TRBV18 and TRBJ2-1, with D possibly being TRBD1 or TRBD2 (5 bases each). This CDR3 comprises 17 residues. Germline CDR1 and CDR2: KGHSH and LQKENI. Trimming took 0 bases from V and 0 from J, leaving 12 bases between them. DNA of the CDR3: TGTGCCAGCTCACCACCGGGAGCGAGGGGCTCCTACAATGAGCAGTTCTTC. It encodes CASSPPGARGSYNEQFF.

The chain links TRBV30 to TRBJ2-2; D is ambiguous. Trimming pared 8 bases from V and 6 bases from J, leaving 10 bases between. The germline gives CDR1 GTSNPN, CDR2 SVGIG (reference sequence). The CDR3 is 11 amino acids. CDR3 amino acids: CAPLRSGELFF. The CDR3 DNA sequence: TGTGCCCCTCTCCGGTCCGGGGAGCTGTTTTTT.

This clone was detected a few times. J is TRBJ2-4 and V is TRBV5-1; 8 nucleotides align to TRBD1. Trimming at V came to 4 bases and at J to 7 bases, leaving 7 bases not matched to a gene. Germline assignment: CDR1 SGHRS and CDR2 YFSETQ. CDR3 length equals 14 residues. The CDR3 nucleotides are TGCGCCAGCAGCCCAGGGGGCAGTGGGAACATTCAGTACTTC. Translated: CASSPGGSGNIQYF.

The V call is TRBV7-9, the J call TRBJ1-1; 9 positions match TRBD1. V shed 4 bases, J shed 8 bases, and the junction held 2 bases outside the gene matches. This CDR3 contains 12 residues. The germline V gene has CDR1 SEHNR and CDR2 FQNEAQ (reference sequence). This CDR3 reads CASSWGQGEAFF. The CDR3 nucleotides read TGTGCCAGCAGCTGGGGACAGGGAGAAGCTTTCTTT.

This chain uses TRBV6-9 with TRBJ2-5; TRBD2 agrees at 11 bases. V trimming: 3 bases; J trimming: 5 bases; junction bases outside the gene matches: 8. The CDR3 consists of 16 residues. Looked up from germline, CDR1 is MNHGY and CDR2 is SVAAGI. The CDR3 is CASSYTTSGKTETQYF. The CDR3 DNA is TGTGCCAGCAGTTACACGACTAGCGGGAAGACGGAGACCCAGTACTTC.

For the CDR3, the DNA is TGCGCCAGCAGCCGCGCTAGCGGGAGTTACGAGCAGTACTTC. Its protein product is CASSRASGSYEQYF. This chain joins TRBV4-1 and TRBJ2-7; 10 positions agree with TRBD2. V lost 4 bases to trimming and J lost 4 bases; unmatched junction nucleotides: 4. Germline values: CDR1 MGHRA, CDR2 YSYEKL. The CDR3 has 14 residues.

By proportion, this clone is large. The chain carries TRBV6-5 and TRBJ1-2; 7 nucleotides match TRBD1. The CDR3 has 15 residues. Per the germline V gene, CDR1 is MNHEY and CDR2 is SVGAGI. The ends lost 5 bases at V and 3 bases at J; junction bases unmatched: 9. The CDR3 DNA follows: TGTGCCAGCAGTAGGGTGACAGGGAATGACTATGGCTACACCTTC. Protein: CASSRVTGNDYGYTF.

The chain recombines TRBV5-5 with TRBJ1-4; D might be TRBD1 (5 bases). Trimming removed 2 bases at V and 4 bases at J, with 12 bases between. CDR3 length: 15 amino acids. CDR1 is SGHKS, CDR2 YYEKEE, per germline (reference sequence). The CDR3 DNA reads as TGTGCCAGCAGCTTACTCCAGGGCAATAATGAAAAACTGTTTTTT. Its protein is CASSLLQGNNEKLFF.

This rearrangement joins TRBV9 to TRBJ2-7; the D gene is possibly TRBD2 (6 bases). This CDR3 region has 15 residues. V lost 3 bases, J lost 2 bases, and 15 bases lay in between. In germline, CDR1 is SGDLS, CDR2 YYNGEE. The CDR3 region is CASSGRDSIPYEQYF. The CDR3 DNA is TGTGCCAGCAGCGGAAGGGACTCCATCCCCTACGAGCAGTACTTC.

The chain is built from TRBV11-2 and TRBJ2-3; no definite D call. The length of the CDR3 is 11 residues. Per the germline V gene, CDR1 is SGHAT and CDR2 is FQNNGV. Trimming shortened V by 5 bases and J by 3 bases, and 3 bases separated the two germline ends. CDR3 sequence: CASSSTDTQYF. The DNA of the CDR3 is TGTGCCAGCAGCAGTACAGATACGCAGTATTTT.

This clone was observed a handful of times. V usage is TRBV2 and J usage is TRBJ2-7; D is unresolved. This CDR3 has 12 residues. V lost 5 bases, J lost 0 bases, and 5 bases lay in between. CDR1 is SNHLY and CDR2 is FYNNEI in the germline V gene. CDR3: CASSLSSYEQYF. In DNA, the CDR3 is TGTGCCAGCAGTTTATCCTCCTACGAGCAGTACTTC.

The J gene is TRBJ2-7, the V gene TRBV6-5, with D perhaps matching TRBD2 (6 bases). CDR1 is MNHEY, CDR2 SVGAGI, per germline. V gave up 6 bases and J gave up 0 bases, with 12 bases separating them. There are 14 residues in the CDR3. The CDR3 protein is CASRGGTISYEQYF. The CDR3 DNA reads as TGTGCCAGCAGAGGCGGGACGATCTCCTACGAGCAGTACTTC.

The CDR3 sequence is CASSPKTGQRYNEQFF. The CDR3 bases are TGTGCCAGCAGCCCTAAGACGGGACAGAGATACAATGAGCAGTTCTTC. The chain has TRBV9 and TRBJ2-1; 7 positions agree with TRBD1. The CDR3 runs 16 residues. The V and J ends lost 4 bases and 4 bases, in that order; junction bases with no gene match: 11. The V gene's germline CDR1 is SGDLS and CDR2 YYNGEE.

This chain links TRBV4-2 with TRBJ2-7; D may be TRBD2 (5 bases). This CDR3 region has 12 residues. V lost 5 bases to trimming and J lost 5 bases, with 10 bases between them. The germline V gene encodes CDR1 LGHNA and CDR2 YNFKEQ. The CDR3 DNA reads TGTGCCAGCAGCTATACTAGGGACGAGCAGTACTTC. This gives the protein CASSYTRDEQYF.

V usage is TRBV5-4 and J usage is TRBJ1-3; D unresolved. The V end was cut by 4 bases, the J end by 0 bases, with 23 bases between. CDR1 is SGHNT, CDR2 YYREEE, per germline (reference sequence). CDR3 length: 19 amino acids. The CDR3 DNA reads TGTGCCAGCAGCAGGACGGGATTCTTAAGGGCATTCTCTGGAAACACCATATATTTT. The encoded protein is CASSRTGFLRAFSGNTIYF. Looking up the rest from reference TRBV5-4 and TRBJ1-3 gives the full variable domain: ETGVTQSPTHLIKTRGQQVTLRCSSQSGHNTVSWYQQALGQGPQFIFQYYREEENGRGNFPPRFSGLQFPNYSSELNVNALELDDSALYLCASSRTGFLRAFSGNTIYFGEGSWLTVV.

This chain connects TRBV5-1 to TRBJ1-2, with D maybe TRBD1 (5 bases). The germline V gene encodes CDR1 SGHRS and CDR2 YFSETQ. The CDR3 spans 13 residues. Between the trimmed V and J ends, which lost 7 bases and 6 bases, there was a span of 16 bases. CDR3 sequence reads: CASGSTGGDGYTF. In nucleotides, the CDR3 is TGCGCCAGCGGGTCTACAGGAGGAGATGGCTACACCTTC.